This T cell receptor beta chain stems from a study of blood T cell repertoires in COVID-19. Study-wide context: Both acute and convalescent COVID-19 samples were obtained from the United States, Italy and Spain. The analysed material was cDNA or gDNA that came from T cells, B-cell-depleted T cells, or PBMCs.

Using immunoSEQ multiplex PCR, the repertoire was profiled, and TCRdb retains in-frame clones only, with some absent. The sample shows around 150,000 clones, less than 90% of them seen only once. This clone was counted a single time. V shed 5 bases, J shed 5 bases, and the junction held 4 bases outside the gene matches. This CDR3 is 13 amino acids long. Germline V CDR1 and CDR2: LNHDA, SQIVND (reference sequence). The Seattle site enrolled patients during active infection and followed them longitudinally. The receptor's source is a human donor with COVID-19, enrolled during active disease. The donor label of this sample is uncertain. The V gene is TRBV19, the J gene TRBJ1-2; 8 bases are a match to TRBD1. Sequenced material: peripheral blood. CDR3 sequence (DNA): TGTGCCAGTAGTTTCGACAGGGGTTATGGCTACACCTTC. Its translation is CASSFDRGYGYTF.